One sample yielded the 14 T cell receptor beta chains listed below, sequenced in a study of T cells in Graves' hyperthyroidism and ophthalmopathy. TCR beta CDR3 regions were amplified from RNA. Using the HTBI primer set, a first-round RT-PCR was run on the TCR CDR3. TCRdb processed the multiplex PCR reads anew with MiXCR; each CDR3 protein has one entry. This table holds a few hundred thousand distinct CDR3 sequences, 14% found once. The specimen was blood. The receptors derive from a woman between 18 and 29 years old with Graves' hyperthyroidism.

This clonotype came up many times. V usage is TRBV27 and J usage is TRBJ2-1; 12 positions agree with TRBD2. The junction had 4 bases not matched to a gene; V was cut back by 5 bases and J by 8 bases. Per the germline V gene, CDR1 is MNHEY and CDR2 is SMNVEV (reference sequence). This CDR3 is 14 amino acids long. CDR3 protein: CASSGLAGRDEQFF. CDR3 coding DNA: TGTGCCAGCAGTGGACTAGCGGGACGAGATGAGCAGTTCTTC.

J is TRBJ1-3 and V is TRBV18; the match to TRBD1 covers 7 bases. The CDR3 spans 16 residues. Germline trimming cut 2 bases from V and 3 bases from J; bases unmatched to any gene: 7. CDR1 is KGHSH, CDR2 LQKENI, per germline. Here the CDR3 reads CASSPASGGRGNTIYF. The CDR3 coding sequence is TGTGCCAGCTCACCAGCTTCAGGGGGACGTGGAAACACCATATATTTT.

This clonotype was seen many times. The chain has TRBV27 and TRBJ2-3, with 7 bases fitting TRBD2. This CDR3 is built from 14 residues. The J segment lost 2 bases and the V segment lost 5 bases, leaving 4 bases of the junction unmatched. Germline V gene sequence: CDR1 MNHEY, CDR2 SMNVEV (reference sequence). The CDR3 bases are TGTGCCAGCAGTCGTAGCGGGTACACAGATACGCAGTATTTT. Protein sequence: CASSRSGYTDTQYF.

This clonotype was recorded a few times. CDR3 amino acids: CASSLVGGSGVYNEQFF. CDR3 DNA: TGTGCCAGCAGCTTAGTAGGGGGAAGCGGAGTATACAATGAGCAGTTCTTC. V is TRBV7-9 and J is TRBJ2-1; D perhaps matches TRBD1 (6 bases). The CDR3 sequence is 17 residues long. V was cut by 1 base and J by 4 bases, with 17 bases left in between. CDR1 SEHNR and CDR2 FQNEAQ come from the germline V gene (reference sequence).

Many counts were recorded for this clonotype. In nucleotides, the CDR3 is TGTGCCAGCAGTACGCCAAGGGGACAGAAACCCTACGAGCAGTACTTC. This encodes CASSTPRGQKPYEQYF. The rearrangement links TRBV12-3 or TRBV12-4 to TRBJ2-7, with 7 bases identical to TRBD1. With V trimmed by 5 bases and J by 2 bases, 12 bases remained unmatched. The CDR3 length is 16 residues.

There are many counts of this clonotype. J is TRBJ2-1 and V is TRBV2; 10 bases agree with TRBD2. Unmatched junction bases numbered 8, after V lost 3 bases and J lost 3 bases. Per the germline V gene, CDR1 is SNHLY and CDR2 is FYNNEI. The CDR3 contains 17 residues. The CDR3 bases are TGTGCCAGCAGTGATCCAGCGGGAGGGAAAAACTACAATGAGCAGTTCTTC. The encoded protein is CASSDPAGGKNYNEQFF.

At least ten counts were recorded for this clonotype. The J gene is TRBJ1-2, the V gene TRBV30; D gene uncertain. V dropped 2 bases and J dropped 6 bases, with 10 bases sitting between them. The V gene's germline CDR1 is GTSNPN and CDR2 SVGIG (reference sequence). This CDR3 has 12 residues. The CDR3 DNA reads TGTGCCTGGAGTTTCCCGATGGATGGCTACACCTTC. Translated: CAWSFPMDGYTF.

This clonotype was recorded many times. The V and J genes are TRBV28 and TRBJ1-1; no clear D gene. The CDR3 loop spans 13 amino acids. Trimming removed 3 bases from V and 4 bases from J, with 9 bases in between. The germline V gene has CDR1 MDHEN and CDR2 SYDVKM. In DNA form, the CDR3 reads TGTGCCAGCAGTTTCTTGGAGGGCACTGAAGCTTTCTTT. It translates to CASSFLEGTEAFF.

This clonotype has a count of ten or more. V gene TRBV13 combines with J gene TRBJ2-7; D possibly matches TRBD1 or TRBD2 (5 bases each). V was cut by 0 bases and J by 3 bases, with 15 bases left in between. Germline lookup yields CDR1 PRHDT and CDR2 FYEKMQ (reference sequence). This CDR3 region has 16 residues. The CDR3 protein is CASSLGPGPDHYEQYF. The CDR3, as DNA: TGTGCCAGCAGCTTAGGCCCGGGACCAGATCACTACGAGCAGTACTTC.

This chain joins TRBV4-1 and TRBJ2-3; unclear D gene. From germline, CDR1 is MGHRA and CDR2 YSYEKL. V was pared by 1 base and J by 6 bases, with 14 bases between. This CDR3 is 15 amino acids long. The DNA of the CDR3 is TGCGCCAGCAGCCAAGCACGCGGTAGGGCGGATACGCAGTATTTT. Translating gives CASSQARGRADTQYF.

This clonotype has a count of ten or more. CDR3 amino acids: CASSVGQSSYNEQFF. CDR3 bases: TGTGCCAGCAGCGTAGGGCAGAGCTCCTACAATGAGCAGTTCTTC. This chain uses TRBV9 with TRBJ2-1, with D hard to call. Trimming took off 0 bases at V and 0 bases at J, with 7 bases between the two ends. CDR3 length: 15 amino acids. Germline assignment: CDR1 SGDLS and CDR2 YYNGEE. The full variable domain, rest sourced from reference TRBV9 and TRBJ2-1, is DSGVTQTPKHLITATGQRVTLRCSPRSGDLSVYWYQQSLDQGLQFLIQYYNGEERAKGNILERFSAQQFPDLHSELNLSSLELGDSALYFCASSVGQSSYNEQFFGPGTRLTVL.

This clonotype was seen repeatedly, ten times or more. The chain is built from TRBV15 and TRBJ1-2; D is undetermined. The V gene lost 0 bases and the J gene lost 8 bases, with 7 bases spanning the gap. Per the germline V gene, CDR1 is LNHNV and CDR2 is YYDKDF (reference sequence). The CDR3 spans 12 residues. CDR3 nucleotide sequence: TGTGCCACCAGCAGAGATGGGTACGGCTACACCTTC. Amino acids: CATSRDGYGYTF.

Concerning this clonotype: This may stem from a read error, because a much larger clone lies one nucleotide away. This chain connects TRBV29-1 to TRBJ1-2; no clear D. The CDR3 is made up of 13 amino acids. Germline assignment: CDR1 SQVTM and CDR2 ANQGSEA. V was cut by 3 bases and J by 2 bases, with 10 bases left in between. Here the CDR3 reads CSVEGGFNYGYTF. The CDR3 DNA sequence: TGCAGCGTTGAGGGCGGGTTCAACTATGGCTACACCTTC.

In its sample, this clonotype was seen a few times. The V and J genes are TRBV11-2 and TRBJ1-3, with D possibly TRBD1 on 5 matching bases. V was trimmed by 5 bases and J by 7 bases, leaving 15 bases between them. Per germline, CDR1 SGHAT and CDR2 FQNNGV. The CDR3 is made up of 14 amino acids. CDR3 loop: CASSPAGRANTIYF. DNA for the CDR3: TGTGCCAGCAGCCCGGCCGGCAGGGCGAACACCATATATTTT.